Reported below is one T cell receptor (beta chain). No cognate antigen has been identified for it. No quality values exist for individual bases; no much larger clone is one base distant. Rearranged CDR3 beta regions were amplified from genomic DNA with multiplex V and J primers using the immunoSEQ TRB Survey service. To keep sequencing depth the same across samples, survey-level depth of up to 500,000 reads per sample was applied. Libraries were purified and pooled, and sequencing was performed on Illumina technology. The study's processing was this. Productive clonality, sample overlap, pairwise scatters, CDR3 beta length, V/D/J gene usage and productiveness were assessed with immunoSEQ online tools. Calculated diversity was the number of unique rearrangements divided by total templates times 100; Shannon and Simpson indices were also computed. Principal component analysis was performed on Z-score normalized data with the R prcomp function and the ggbiplot package. Morisita's index was used to quantify blood-rectal clonal overlap within each subject. TCRdb stores this immuneACCESS table with in-frame sequences only. Part of the clones is absent; in the studies checked, under half of the shortfall reflects unresolved V genes, and no reason is known for the rest. For V, J and clone size, that table is used; D and trimming come from the DNA. The sample table contains fewer than 13,000 clones; only one count was recorded for approximately 88% of them. The ten largest clones capture more than 6% of the sample.

Ulcerative colitis patients had received no immunosuppressive medication before the diagnostic colonoscopy. A blood sample was obtained concurrently with the colonoscopy. The Wizard kit (Promega) was used to extract genomic DNA from blood and intestinal samples. The data belong to a study of pediatric ulcerative colitis (dated 2019 in TCRdb). Background on the whole study: Among the ulcerative colitis patients, about seven had pancolitis and two had left-sided colitis, and histology in every patient was consistent with ulcerative colitis. By Pediatric Ulcerative Colitis Activity Index, a couple of patients had mild disease, several had moderate disease and three had acute severe colitis. Nine or ten newly diagnosed, treatment-naive pediatric ulcerative colitis patients and four non-IBD control children each provided paired blood and rectal samples.

The paper's findings and limits, for the study overall: For technical reasons, the blood samples of a couple of patients yielded substantially fewer templates, so those samples were excluded from the blood-rectal overlap analysis. Autologous blood-rectal clonal overlap was significantly higher in ulcerative colitis patients than in controls, suggesting increased T cell trafficking to inflamed tissue. Because repertoires were derived from total lymphocyte DNA, patterns in rare subsets such as regulatory T cells may not have been reflected. Rectal repertoire features separated controls, mild-moderate and acute severe colitis patients; acute severe colitis showed reduced rectal diversity due to clonal expansions. Two rectal CDR3 clonotypes turned up in every ulcerative colitis patient but in none of the controls. The healthy control group was small, with only a few individuals.

The germline V gene encodes CDR1 SGDLS and CDR2 YYNGEE. The CDR3 has 16 amino acids, counting the end cysteine and phenylalanine. The sequence is cut down to CDR3 DNA, 48 bases in frame from base 1. V gives up 2 bases and J gives up 0 bases, and the segment between their germline ends measures 12 bases. The source is a girl aged 10-17 years with moderate ulcerative colitis. Sample: blood. The chain is made from TRBV9 and TRBJ2-1, with the identity of the D gene unclear. The sequence in DNA is TGTGCCAGCAGCGTCTCGTGGGCGAGCTCCTACAATGAGCAGTTCTTC. Protein translation: CASSVSWASSYNEQFF.